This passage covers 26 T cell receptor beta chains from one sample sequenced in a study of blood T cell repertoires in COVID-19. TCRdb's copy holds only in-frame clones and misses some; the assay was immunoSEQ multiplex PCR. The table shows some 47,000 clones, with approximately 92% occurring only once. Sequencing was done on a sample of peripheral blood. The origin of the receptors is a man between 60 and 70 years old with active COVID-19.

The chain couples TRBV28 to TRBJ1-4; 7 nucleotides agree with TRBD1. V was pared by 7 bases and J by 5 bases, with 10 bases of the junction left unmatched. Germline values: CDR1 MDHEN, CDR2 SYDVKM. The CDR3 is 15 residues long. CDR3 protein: CASTEGGTENEKLFF. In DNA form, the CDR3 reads TGTGCCAGCACCGAGGGCGGGACAGAAAATGAAAAACTGTTTTTT.

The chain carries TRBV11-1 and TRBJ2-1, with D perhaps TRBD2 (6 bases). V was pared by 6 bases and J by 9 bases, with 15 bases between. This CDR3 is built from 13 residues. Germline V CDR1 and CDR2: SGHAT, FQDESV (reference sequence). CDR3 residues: CASSRMGGSEQFF. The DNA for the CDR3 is TGTGCCAGCAGTCGGATGGGGGGAAGTGAGCAGTTCTTC. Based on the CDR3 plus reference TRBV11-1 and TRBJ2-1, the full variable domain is EAEVAQSPRYKITEKSQAVAFWCDPISGHATLYWYRQILGQGPELLVQFQDESVVDDSQLPKDRFSAERLKGVDSTLKIQPAELGDSAMYLCASSRMGGSEQFFGPGTRLTVL.

CDR3 amino acids: CAGALADTQYF. The CDR3 coding sequence is TGTGCTGGAGCCTTGGCAGATACGCAGTATTTT. The rearrangement uses TRBV30 and TRBJ2-3; D remains ambiguous. The CDR3 spans 11 residues. Germline CDR1 and CDR2: GTSNPN and SVGIG (reference sequence).

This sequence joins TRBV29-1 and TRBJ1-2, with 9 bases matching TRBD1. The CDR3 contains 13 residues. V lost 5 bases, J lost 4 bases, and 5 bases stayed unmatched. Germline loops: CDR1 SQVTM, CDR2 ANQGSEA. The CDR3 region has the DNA TGCAGCGTTCAAACAGGGGGCATCTATGGCTACACCTTC. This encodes CSVQTGGIYGYTF.

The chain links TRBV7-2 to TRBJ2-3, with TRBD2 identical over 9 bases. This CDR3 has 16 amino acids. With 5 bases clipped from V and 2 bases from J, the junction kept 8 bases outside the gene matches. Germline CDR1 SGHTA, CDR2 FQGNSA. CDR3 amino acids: CASSLGEGLATDTQYF. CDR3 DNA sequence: TGTGCCAGCAGCCTAGGGGAGGGACTAGCCACAGATACGCAGTATTTT.

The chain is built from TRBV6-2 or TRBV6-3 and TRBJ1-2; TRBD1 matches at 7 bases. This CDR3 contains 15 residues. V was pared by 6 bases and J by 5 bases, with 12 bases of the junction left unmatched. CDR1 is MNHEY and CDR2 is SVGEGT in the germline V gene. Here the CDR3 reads CASSHIGQDRYGYTF. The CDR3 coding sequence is TGTGCCAGCAGCCACATAGGACAGGACCGATATGGCTACACCTTC.

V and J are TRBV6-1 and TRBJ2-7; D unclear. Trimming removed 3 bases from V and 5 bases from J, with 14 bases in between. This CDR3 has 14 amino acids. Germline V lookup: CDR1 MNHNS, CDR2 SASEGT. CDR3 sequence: CASSEGRRSDEQYF. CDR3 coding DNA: TGTGCCAGCAGTGAGGGCCGCCGTTCGGACGAGCAGTACTTC.

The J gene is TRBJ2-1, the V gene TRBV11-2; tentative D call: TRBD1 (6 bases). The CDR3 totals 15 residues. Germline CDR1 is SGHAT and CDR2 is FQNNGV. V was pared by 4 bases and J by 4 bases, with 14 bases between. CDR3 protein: CASSSGTPDYNEQFF. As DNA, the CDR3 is TGTGCCAGCAGCTCGGGGACACCCGATTACAATGAGCAGTTCTTC.

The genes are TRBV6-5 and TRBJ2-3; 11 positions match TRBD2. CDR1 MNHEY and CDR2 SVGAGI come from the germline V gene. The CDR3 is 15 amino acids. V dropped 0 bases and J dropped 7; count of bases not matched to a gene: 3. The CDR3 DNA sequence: TGTGCCAGCAGTTACTCGACTAGCGGGACCAATACGCAGTATTTT. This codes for CASSYSTSGTNTQYF.

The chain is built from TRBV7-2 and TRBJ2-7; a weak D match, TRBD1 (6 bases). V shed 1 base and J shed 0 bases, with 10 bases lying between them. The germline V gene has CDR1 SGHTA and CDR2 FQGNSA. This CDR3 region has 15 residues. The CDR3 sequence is CASSLVGASSYEQYF. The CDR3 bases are TGTGCCAGCAGCTTAGTGGGGGCGAGCTCCTACGAGCAGTACTTC.

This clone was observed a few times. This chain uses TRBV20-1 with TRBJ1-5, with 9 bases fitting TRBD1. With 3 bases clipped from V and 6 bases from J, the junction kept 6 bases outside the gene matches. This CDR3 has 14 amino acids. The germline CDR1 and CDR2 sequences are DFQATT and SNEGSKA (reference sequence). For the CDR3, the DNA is TGCAGTGCTAGTGTCGGGACAGGGTTTCAGCCCCAGCATTTT. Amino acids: CSASVGTGFQPQHF.

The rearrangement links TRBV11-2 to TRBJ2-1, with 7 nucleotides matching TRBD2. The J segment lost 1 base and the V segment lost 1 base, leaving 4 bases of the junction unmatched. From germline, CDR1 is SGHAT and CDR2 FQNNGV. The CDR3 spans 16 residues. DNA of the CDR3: TGTGCCAGCAGCTTAGTGGCGGGAGCTTCCTACAATGAGCAGTTCTTC. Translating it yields CASSLVAGASYNEQFF.

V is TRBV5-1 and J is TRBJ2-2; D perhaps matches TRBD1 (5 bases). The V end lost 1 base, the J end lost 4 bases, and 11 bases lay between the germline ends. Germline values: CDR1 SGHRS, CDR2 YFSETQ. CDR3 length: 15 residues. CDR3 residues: CASSLSQGPTGELFF. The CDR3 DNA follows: TGCGCCAGCAGCTTGTCCCAGGGTCCCACCGGGGAGCTGTTTTTT. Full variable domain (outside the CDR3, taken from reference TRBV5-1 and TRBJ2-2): KAGVTQTPRYLIKTRGQQVTLSCSPISGHRSVSWYQQTPGQGLQFLFEYFSETQRNKGNFPGRFSGRQFSNSRSEMNVSTLELGDSALYLCASSLSQGPTGELFFGEGSRLTVL.

The CDR3 is CASTREDGQYEQYF. The CDR3 nucleotides are TGTGCCAGCACCAGGGAGGACGGACAATACGAGCAGTACTTC. The chain links TRBV25-1 to TRBJ2-7; TRBD2 might be the D (6 bases). Deletions cut 7 bases from V and 4 bases from J, with 17 bases between. The CDR3 loop spans 14 amino acids. Germline CDR1 MGHDK, CDR2 SYGVNS.

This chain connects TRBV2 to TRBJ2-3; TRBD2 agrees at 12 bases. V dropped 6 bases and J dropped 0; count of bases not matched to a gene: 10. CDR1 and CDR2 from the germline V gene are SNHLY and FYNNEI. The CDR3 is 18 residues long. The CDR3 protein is CASRGGLAGRTSTDTQYF. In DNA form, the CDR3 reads TGTGCCAGCAGGGGGGGACTAGCGGGTCGAACTAGCACAGATACGCAGTATTTT.

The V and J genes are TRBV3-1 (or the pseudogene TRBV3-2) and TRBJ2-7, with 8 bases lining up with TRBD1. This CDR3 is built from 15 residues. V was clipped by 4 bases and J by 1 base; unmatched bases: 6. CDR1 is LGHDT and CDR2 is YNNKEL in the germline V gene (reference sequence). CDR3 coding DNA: TGTGCCAGCAGCCCACGGACAGGGTTTTCCTACGAGCAGTACTTC. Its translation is CASSPRTGFSYEQYF.

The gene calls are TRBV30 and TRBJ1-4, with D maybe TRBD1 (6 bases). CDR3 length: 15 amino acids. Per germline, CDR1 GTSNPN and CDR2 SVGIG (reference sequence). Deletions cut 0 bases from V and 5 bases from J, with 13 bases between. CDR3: CAWSVVDRKNEKLFF. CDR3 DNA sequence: TGTGCCTGGAGTGTCGTCGACAGGAAGAATGAAAAACTGTTTTTT.

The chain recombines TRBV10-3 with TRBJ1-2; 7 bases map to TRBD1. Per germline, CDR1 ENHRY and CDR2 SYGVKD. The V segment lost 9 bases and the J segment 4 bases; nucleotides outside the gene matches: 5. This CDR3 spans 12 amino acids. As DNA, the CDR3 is TGTGCCATAGGGGGCAGAGGCTATGGCTACACCTTC. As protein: CAIGGRGYGYTF.

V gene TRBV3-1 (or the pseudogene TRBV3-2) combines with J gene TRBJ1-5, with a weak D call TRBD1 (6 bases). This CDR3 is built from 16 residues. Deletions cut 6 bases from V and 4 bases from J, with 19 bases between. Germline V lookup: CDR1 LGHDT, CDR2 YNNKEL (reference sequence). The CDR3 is CASSPRLETGNQPQHF. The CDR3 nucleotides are TGTGCCAGCAGTCCTAGGTTAGAGACAGGAAATCAGCCCCAGCATTTT.

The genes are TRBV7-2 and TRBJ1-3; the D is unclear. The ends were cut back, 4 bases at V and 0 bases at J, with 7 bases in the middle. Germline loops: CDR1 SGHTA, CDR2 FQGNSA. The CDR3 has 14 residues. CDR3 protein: CASSSGSSGNTIYF. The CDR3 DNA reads TGTGCCAGCAGCTCGGGATCCTCTGGAAACACCATATATTTT.

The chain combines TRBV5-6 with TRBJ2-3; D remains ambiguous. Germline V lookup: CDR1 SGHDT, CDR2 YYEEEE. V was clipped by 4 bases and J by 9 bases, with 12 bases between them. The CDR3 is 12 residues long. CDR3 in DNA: TGTGCCAGCAGCCAAACTCTAGAAACGCAGTATTTT. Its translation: CASSQTLETQYF.

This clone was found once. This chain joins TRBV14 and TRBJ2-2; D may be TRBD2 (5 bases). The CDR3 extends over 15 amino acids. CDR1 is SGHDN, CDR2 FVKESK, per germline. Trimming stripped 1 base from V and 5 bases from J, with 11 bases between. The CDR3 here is CASSQVPPGTGELFF. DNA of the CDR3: TGTGCCAGCAGCCAAGTCCCGCCGGGGACCGGGGAGCTGTTTTTT.

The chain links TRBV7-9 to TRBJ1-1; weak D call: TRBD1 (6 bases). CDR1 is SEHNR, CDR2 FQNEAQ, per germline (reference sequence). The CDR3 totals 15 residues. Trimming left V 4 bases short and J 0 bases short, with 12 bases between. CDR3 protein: CASSYLDRLNTEAFF. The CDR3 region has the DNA TGTGCCAGCAGCTACCTGGACAGATTGAACACTGAAGCTTTCTTT.

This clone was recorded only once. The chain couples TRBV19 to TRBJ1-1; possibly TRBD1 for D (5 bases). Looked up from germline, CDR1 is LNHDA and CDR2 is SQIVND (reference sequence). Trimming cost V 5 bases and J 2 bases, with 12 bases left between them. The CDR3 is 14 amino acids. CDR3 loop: CASSVKGPNTEAFF. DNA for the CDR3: TGTGCCAGTAGTGTAAAGGGGCCTAACACTGAAGCTTTCTTT.

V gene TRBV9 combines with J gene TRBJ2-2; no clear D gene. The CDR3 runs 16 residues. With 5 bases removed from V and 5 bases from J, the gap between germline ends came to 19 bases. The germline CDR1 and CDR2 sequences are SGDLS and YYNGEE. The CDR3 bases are TGTGCCAGCAGGCCAGGAACGAGTCGCGCGACCGGGGAGCTGTTTTTT. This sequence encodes CASRPGTSRATGELFF.

The CDR3 sequence: CSGVGVASGRLTDTQYF. The CDR3 DNA sequence: TGCAGCGGGGTAGGGGTGGCTAGCGGGAGGCTAACAGATACGCAGTATTTT. The chain recombines TRBV29-1 with TRBJ2-3; 11 bases fit TRBD2. The CDR3 is 17 amino acids. In germline, CDR1 is SQVTM, CDR2 ANQGSEA. J was trimmed by 3 bases and V by 7 bases; bases with no gene match: 15.